The entry that follows covers one T cell receptor (beta chain) sequence. Its target is unknown. The sample belongs to a study of CD8 T cells in ankylosing spondylitis. Study outcomes and limitations: Earlier literature documents some of the motif variants in reactive arthritis synovial fluid and blood. Matched ankylosing spondylitis synovial fluid reportedly showed significant enrichment of disease-linked clones. There was a TCR beta motif, made of 7 or 8 highly homologous variants, that appeared characteristic of ankylosing spondylitis blood.

Quantitative 5'-RACE with molecular barcodes produced the TCR beta libraries. MiXCR, applied by TCRdb to the 5' RACE reads, yields one record per CDR3 protein. The sample holds 150,000 to 200,000 distinct CDR3 sequences; 15% to 20% are singletons and the top ten take more than 3.5%. CDR1 is SGHVS, CDR2 FNYEAQ, per germline. The CDR3 consists of 17 residues. V lost 2 bases, J lost 0 bases, and 14 bases lay in between. Sequencing was carried out using blood, either unsorted or a sorted T cell fraction (not recorded which). This TCR derives from a male donor aged 5 to 29 with ankylosing spondylitis or in good health (not recorded which). This chain uses TRBV7-6 with TRBJ2-1; either TRBD1 or TRBD2 may supply D (6 bases each). This CDR3 reads CASSLWAGQSSYNEQFF. In DNA, the CDR3 is TGTGCCAGCAGCTTATGGGCGGGACAAAGCTCCTACAATGAGCAGTTCTTC.